The 26 T cell receptor beta chains in this list originate from one sample, sequenced in a study of CD8 T cells in Susac syndrome. RNA, at about 0.45 to 1 ug, was reverse transcribed with random hexamers. In TCRdb, the immunoSEQ multiplex PCR reads were re-called with MiXCR into one record per CDR3 protein. The sample includes 150,000 to 200,000 distinct CDR3 sequences, roughly 90% of them seen just once. The specimen sequenced was CD4+ T cells from PBMCs. These receptors all stem from a human donor with Susac syndrome.

The CDR3 DNA is TGCAGTGCTAGGGGCGGGAATCACTACGAGCAGTACTTC. This translates into CSARGGNHYEQYF. The chain recombines TRBV20-1 with TRBJ2-7, with D perhaps TRBD2 (6 bases). CDR3 length: 13 residues. Trimming stripped 3 bases from V and 3 bases from J, with 12 bases between. CDR1 is DFQATT and CDR2 is SNEGSKA in the germline V gene (reference sequence).

This chain links TRBV29-1 with TRBJ2-3; 7 bases are shared with TRBD1. The CDR3 runs 12 residues. Germline trimming cut 7 bases from V and 0 bases from J; bases unmatched to any gene: 1. Germline values: CDR1 SQVTM, CDR2 ANQGSEA. CDR3 sequence (DNA): TGCAGCGGGGGACAGAGCACAGATACGCAGTATTTT. Residues: CSGGQSTDTQYF.

The chain employs TRBV24-1 and TRBJ2-1, with 13 bases that match TRBD2. Germline values: CDR1 KGHDR, CDR2 SFDVKD. The CDR3 contains 13 residues. Trimming removed 4 bases from V and 10 bases from J; junction bases left unmatched: 0. The CDR3 DNA reads as TGTGCCACCAGTGAGGGACTAGCGGGGGAGCAGTTCTTC. Its protein is CATSEGLAGEQFF.

This clonotype was counted between two and nine times. The genes are TRBV7-2 and TRBJ2-7; D ambiguous. The V gene's germline CDR1 is SGHTA and CDR2 FQGNSA. The CDR3 covers 13 residues. The V gene lost 2 bases and the J gene lost 3 bases, with 8 bases spanning the gap. In DNA form, the CDR3 reads TGTGCCAGCAGCTTAAACAGACGCTACGAGCAGTACTTC. It encodes CASSLNRRYEQYF.

This chain connects TRBV4-1 to TRBJ1-3; D is unclear. Germline V gene data show CDR1 as MGHRA and CDR2 as YSYEKL. Trimming removed 0 bases at V and 0 bases at J, with 6 bases between. The CDR3 is 15 amino acids. CDR3 residues: CASSQERYSGNTIYF. The DNA of the CDR3 is TGCGCCAGCAGCCAAGAACGGTACTCTGGAAACACCATATATTTT.

J is TRBJ2-7 and V is TRBV7-9; possibly TRBD1 for D (6 bases). The CDR3 length is 14 residues. Trimming removed 2 bases from V and 2 bases from J, with 10 bases in between. CDR1 and CDR2 from the germline V gene are SEHNR and FQNEAQ (reference sequence). The CDR3 reads CASSLYRDPYEQYF. DNA of the CDR3: TGTGCCAGCAGCTTATACAGGGATCCCTACGAGCAGTACTTC.

The chain is built from TRBV2 and TRBJ2-5; 11 bases map to TRBD2. The CDR3 is made up of 16 amino acids. The germline gives CDR1 SNHLY, CDR2 FYNNEI. Germline trimming cut 6 bases from V and 5 bases from J; bases unmatched to any gene: 11. The CDR3 DNA reads as TGTGCCAGCAGCTCCGGGACTAGCGGACCTGAGGAGACCCAGTACTTC. Protein sequence: CASSSGTSGPEETQYF.

The J gene is TRBJ1-5, the V gene TRBV24-1; 8 bases are shared with TRBD1. The V gene end was trimmed by 3 bases and the J gene end by 11 bases; junction bases not matched to a gene: 2. The CDR3 sequence is 12 residues long. Germline CDR1 is KGHDR and CDR2 is SFDVKD. This CDR3 is CATSDLQGAQHF. As DNA, the CDR3 is TGTGCCACCAGTGATCTACAGGGGGCCCAGCATTTT.

The rearrangement links TRBV10-2 to TRBJ1-2; D gene uncertain. Trimming left V 4 bases short and J 2 bases short, with 5 bases between. This CDR3 spans 12 amino acids. CDR1 is WSHSY, CDR2 SAAADI, per germline. The CDR3 loop reads CASSVENYGYTF. The CDR3 DNA follows: TGCGCCAGCAGTGTGGAAAACTATGGCTACACCTTC.

The V and J genes are TRBV3-1 and TRBJ1-2; 9 nucleotides align to TRBD1. V was clipped by 0 bases and J by 5 bases; unmatched bases: 13. This CDR3 is built from 18 residues. CDR1 and CDR2 (germline): LGHDT, YNNKEL (reference sequence). The DNA of the CDR3 is TGTGCCAGCAGCCAAGATAGCGGTCCGGGACAGGGCTCATATGGCTACACCTTC. Its protein is CASSQDSGPGQGSYGYTF.

This chain joins TRBV3-1 and TRBJ2-7; D unresolved. Germline CDR1 LGHDT, CDR2 YNNKEL (reference sequence). This CDR3 is built from 14 residues. V was pared by 1 base and J by 2 bases, with 9 bases between. The CDR3 protein is CASSQGTGTYEQYF. As DNA, the CDR3 is TGTGCCAGCAGCCAAGGGACGGGCACCTACGAGCAGTACTTC.

The sample holds one count of this clonotype. The rearrangement links TRBV3-1 to TRBJ2-1, with TRBD2 matching 8 bases. Germline assignment: CDR1 LGHDT and CDR2 YNNKEL (reference sequence). J was trimmed by 4 bases and V by 4 bases; bases with no gene match: 12. The CDR3 contains 17 residues. The CDR3 is CASSRDLLAGRYNEQFF. Here the CDR3 DNA reads TGTGCCAGCAGCCGAGACCTCCTAGCGGGCAGGTACAATGAGCAGTTCTTC.

This clonotype was picked up a small number of times. The rearrangement joins TRBV19 to TRBJ2-1; D remains unclear. The V end was cut by 1 base, the J end by 0 bases, with 7 bases between. CDR1 is LNHDA, CDR2 SQIVND, per germline (reference sequence). The CDR3 totals 15 residues. The CDR3 reads CASSIAIGSYNEQFF. The CDR3 coding sequence is TGTGCCAGTAGTATAGCGATCGGCTCCTACAATGAGCAGTTCTTC.

The gene calls are TRBV2 and TRBJ1-1, with D perhaps TRBD1 (5 bases). This CDR3 is 14 amino acids long. Germline V gene sequence: CDR1 SNHLY, CDR2 FYNNEI. The V and J ends lost 4 bases and 1 base respectively, with 10 bases between them. Written as DNA, the CDR3 is TGTGCCAGCAGTGTAAGAGGGGCGAACACTGAAGCTTTCTTT. It translates to CASSVRGANTEAFF.

The chain links TRBV5-1 to TRBJ2-1; possible D gene TRBD2, 6 bases. The germline gives CDR1 SGHRS, CDR2 YFSETQ. This CDR3 spans 15 amino acids. The V and J ends lost 4 bases and 6 bases respectively, with 17 bases between them. CDR3 in amino acids: CASSPRDSRLNEQFF. Written as DNA, the CDR3 is TGCGCCAGCAGCCCTAGGGACTCCAGGCTCAATGAGCAGTTCTTC.

The rearrangement links TRBV12-3 or TRBV12-4 to TRBJ1-5; D unclear. V shed 3 bases and J shed 4 bases, with 10 bases lying between them. This CDR3 region has 14 residues. The CDR3 DNA sequence: TGTGCCAGCAGTTTTTTCAGACCTAATCAGCCCCAGCATTTT. It codes for CASSFFRPNQPQHF.

V is TRBV3-1 and J is TRBJ2-5; 7 positions match TRBD1. J lost 5 bases, V lost 1 base, and 4 bases had no gene match. The CDR3 consists of 14 residues. The germline V gene has CDR1 LGHDT and CDR2 YNNKEL (reference sequence). The DNA of the CDR3 is TGTGCCAGCAGCCAAGGGACAGGTTTGGAGACCCAGTACTTC. Its protein product is CASSQGTGLETQYF.

The chain couples TRBV19 to TRBJ2-3; D perhaps matches TRBD1 (5 bases). Germline assignment: CDR1 LNHDA and CDR2 SQIVND (reference sequence). Trimming left V 4 bases short and J 4 bases short, with 9 bases between. The length of the CDR3 is 13 residues. Here the CDR3 DNA reads TGTGCCAGTAGTACAGGACAACCAGATACGCAGTATTTT. Translated: CASSTGQPDTQYF. The full variable domain, in which reference TRBV19 and TRBJ2-3 provide the parts outside the CDR3, is DGGITQSPKYLFRKEGQNVTLSCEQNLNHDAMYWYRQDPGQGLRLIYYSQIVNDFQKGDIAEGYSVSREKKESFPLTVTSAQKNPTAFYLCASSTGQPDTQYFGPGTRLTVL.

This CDR3 reads CASGLFRRGLQGNNEQFF. Here the CDR3 DNA reads TGTGCTAGTGGTTTGTTCCGTCGAGGGTTACAGGGCAACAATGAGCAGTTCTTC. The rearrangement links TRBV12-5 to TRBJ2-1; possibly TRBD1 for D (6 bases). The CDR3 length is 18 residues. Trimming pared 2 bases from V and 5 bases from J, leaving 22 bases between. Per germline, CDR1 LGHNT and CDR2 FRNRAP.

J is TRBJ1-2 and V is TRBV2; D gene ambiguous. The germline gives CDR1 SNHLY, CDR2 FYNNEI. V was cut by 2 bases and J by 4 bases, with 8 bases left in between. CDR3 length: 13 amino acids. Here the CDR3 reads CASSERPRYGYTF. The CDR3 coding sequence is TGTGCCAGCAGTGAAAGGCCCCGCTATGGCTACACCTTC.

The gene calls are TRBV27 and TRBJ2-1; D not resolved. Germline V gene data show CDR1 as MNHEY and CDR2 as SMNVEV (reference sequence). The length of the CDR3 is 13 residues. V lost 1 base to trimming and J lost 5 bases, with 6 bases between them. The CDR3 loop is CASSLYRNNEQFF. In nucleotides, the CDR3 is TGTGCCAGCAGTTTATATAGAAACAATGAGCAGTTCTTC.

The chain has TRBV20-1 and TRBJ1-4, with a possible D match to TRBD1 (5 bases). Germline V gene data show CDR1 as DFQATT and CDR2 as SNEGSKA (reference sequence). This CDR3 region has 16 residues. V lost 5 bases to trimming and J lost 1 base, with 17 bases between them. The CDR3 nucleotides are TGCAGTGCTGAAGACCTGGGGCCATTAACTAATGAAAAACTGTTTTTT. It specifies CSAEDLGPLTNEKLFF.

This rearrangement joins TRBV4-1 to TRBJ1-1, with a possible D match to TRBD1 (5 bases). V lost 5 bases and J lost 4, with 20 bases in between. The CDR3 spans 16 residues. From germline, CDR1 is MGHRA and CDR2 YSYEKL. The CDR3 reads CASSSLVRGLGTEAFF. CDR3 nucleotides: TGCGCCAGCAGCTCCCTCGTTAGGGGTTTAGGCACTGAAGCTTTCTTT.

The chain employs TRBV5-4 and TRBJ2-2; tentative D call: TRBD1 (5 bases). CDR1 SGHNT and CDR2 YYREEE come from the germline V gene (reference sequence). The CDR3 has 16 residues. Trimming removed 2 bases at V and 1 base at J, with 12 bases between. CDR3 residues: CASSFQNQGNTGELFF. The CDR3 DNA is TGTGCCAGCAGCTTTCAAAATCAGGGGAACACCGGGGAGCTGTTTTTT.

This chain connects TRBV20-1 to TRBJ1-4; D unclear. The germline V gene encodes CDR1 DFQATT and CDR2 SNEGSKA (reference sequence). There are 11 residues in the CDR3. Trimming pared 7 bases from V and 2 bases from J, leaving 5 bases between. DNA of the CDR3: TGCAGTGTATTTACTAATGAAAAACTGTTTTTT. Protein sequence: CSVFTNEKLFF.

The chain joins TRBV20-1 to TRBJ2-3; D not certain. The germline gives CDR1 DFQATT, CDR2 SNEGSKA (reference sequence). The CDR3 is made up of 12 amino acids. The V end lost 0 bases, the J end lost 2 bases, and 3 bases lay between the germline ends. CDR3 loop: CSARDNTDTQYF. The CDR3 DNA sequence: TGCAGTGCTAGAGACAACACAGATACGCAGTATTTT.